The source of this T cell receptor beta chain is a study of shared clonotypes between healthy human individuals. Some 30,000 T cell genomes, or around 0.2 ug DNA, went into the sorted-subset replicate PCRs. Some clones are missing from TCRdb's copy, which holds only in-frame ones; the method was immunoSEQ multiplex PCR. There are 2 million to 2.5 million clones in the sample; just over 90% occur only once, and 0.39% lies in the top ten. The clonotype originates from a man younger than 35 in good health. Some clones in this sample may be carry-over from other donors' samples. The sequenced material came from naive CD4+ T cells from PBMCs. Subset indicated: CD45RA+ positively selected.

The DNA for the CDR3 is TGTGCCAGCAGCTTAGCGCGGGAGAACACTGAAGCTTTCTTT. As protein: CASSLARENTEAFF. V gene TRBV7-2 combines with J gene TRBJ1-1; D not certain. This CDR3 is built from 14 residues. V lost 0 bases to trimming and J lost 1 base, with 6 bases between them. Germline CDR1 is SGHTA and CDR2 is FQGNSA.